Detailed here is one T cell receptor beta chain. The clone's antigen remains unknown. Base qualities are missing; no much larger clone stands one base away. The receptor library was made with 5' RACE. The listed sequencing device is NextSeq 500. To allow correction of PCR and sequencing errors, the TCR library protocol tagged every TCR cDNA molecule with a unique molecular identifier. In the authors' own workflow: TCR identification, UMI-based error correction and CDR3 extraction were performed with Decombinator tools. Expanded TCRs were defined as those above a frequency of 2 per 1,000, corresponding to the top 1% of the tumor frequency distribution. Each repertoire was subsampled 100 times to 5,000 TCRs, after which Renyi diversity was computed with the R vegan package. To build CDR3 similarity networks, amino acid triplet string-kernel similarity was used, and CDR3s were connected when their pairwise similarity was above 0.82. Using fastp trimming at Q25 and MiXCR clonotype assembly, TCRdb reanalyzed the public sequencing data and kept in-frame beta chains. Rows are combined by CDR3 protein, so each entry shows the most common genes and DNA. TCRdb, not the original authors, processed these V and J calls. Here the sample has about 42,000 distinct CDR3 sequences; 6.5% to 7% occur a single time. Around 42% of the sample rests with the top ten.

Counted from cysteine to phenylalanine, this CDR3 has 15 amino acids. The kept DNA is CDR3 alone, 45 bases in frame from the first base. The junction shows trimming of 6 bases on V and 0 bases on J, plus 15 bases between the germline ends. The entry originates in a study of spatial heterogeneity in lung cancer (dated by TCRdb to the late 2010s). Regarding the study in general: Beta-chain transcripts were consistently detected in greater numbers than alpha-chain transcripts, which likely reflected higher beta-chain transcript abundance. In the raw uncorrected reads, each unique combination of TCR and UMI appeared more than ten times on average. In non-small cell lung cancer, the study quantitatively compared TCR alpha and beta repertoires across several tumor regions, matched nontumor lung, and blood. Nonsynonymous mutation counts, determined by whole-exome sequencing of tumor tissue, were related to TCR repertoire features. At surgery, both alpha and beta chains were TCR-sequenced in fewer than 250 tumor regions, fewer than 65 matched nontumor lung samples and a few dozen PBMC samples. What the study reported, not specific to this receptor: Additional single-cell paired TCR alpha and beta sequencing was considered necessary to confirm, at a functional level, the hypothesis that regional TCRs recognize regional mutations. Ubiquitous expanded tumor TCRs were found in blood more often at tumor resection than at routine follow-up.

The time point label corresponds to: sample taken at primary tumor resection. The donors were 60 to 80 patients from the lung TRACERx cohort who had early-stage, untreated non-small cell lung cancer. Without any cell sorting, TCR sequencing was performed on whole RNA extracted either from tumor and nontumor lung tissue or from cryopreserved PBMC samples. A patient was chosen for TCR sequencing only when enough RNA was available from at least two tumor regions. The clonotype was recovered from a female donor with early-stage non-small cell lung cancer. The chain is made from TRBV12-3 or TRBV12-4 and TRBJ2-7; matching of 6 bases hints at TRBD1 as the D gene. The sample in question was PBMCs, obtained at surgery. The sequenced DNA is TGTGCCAGCAGACCACAGGGCCCTAGCTCCTACGAGCAGTACTTC. The encoded protein is CASRPQGPSSYEQYF.